This T cell receptor beta chain was captured by sequencing in a study of blood T cell repertoires in COVID-19. Study at large: Samples taken during acute and convalescent COVID-19 were collected in the United States, Italy and Spain. T cells, B-cell-depleted T cells, or PBMCs provided the cDNA or gDNA that served as material.

Per the study methods: Reference gene primer amplification gave estimated nucleated cell counts. Only in-frame clones appear in the TCRdb table, and some are missing; sequencing was by immunoSEQ multiplex PCR. That table gives V, J and clone size, and the DNA gave D and trimming. The table records roughly 200,000 clones, approximately 90% of them present only once. CDR1 is DFQATT and CDR2 is SNEGSKA in the germline V gene (reference sequence). The length of the CDR3 is 11 residues. The J segment lost 4 bases and the V segment lost 5 bases, leaving 2 bases of the junction unmatched. Sequencing was carried out using peripheral blood. The source of this sequence is a woman aged 25-40 years with acute or convalescent COVID-19. The chain is built from TRBV20-1 and TRBJ2-7; 7 nucleotides agree with TRBD2. The chain's CDR3 is CSAGLDYEQYF. Here the CDR3 DNA reads TGCAGTGCTGGACTAGATTACGAGCAGTACTTC.